This T cell receptor (beta chain) originates from a study of T cells in Graves' hyperthyroidism and ophthalmopathy. Study at large: Peripheral blood was secured at the point of initial diagnosis, before any treatment.

Germline V lookup: CDR1 SGHRS, CDR2 YFSETQ. The CDR3 spans 16 residues. Trimming at V came to 4 bases and at J to 3 bases, leaving 4 bases not matched to a gene. RNA transcripts gave rise to amplified TCR beta CDR3 regions. The primer set for the first-round RT-PCR of the TCR CDR3 was HTBI. TCRdb used MiXCR to reprocess the multiplex PCR reads, holding one entry per CDR3 protein. Altogether roughly 400,000 distinct CDR3 sequences are present, roughly 13% being singletons, with the ten largest covering 25% to 30%. The receptor was isolated from a middle-aged man with Graves' ophthalmopathy. The chain links TRBV5-1 to TRBJ2-1; 13 bases agree with TRBD2. The source material was blood. CDR3 DNA sequence: TGCGCCAGCAGCATAGGGACTAGCGGGGTCTACAATGAGCAGTTCTTC. Translating gives CASSIGTSGVYNEQFF.